This T cell receptor beta chain was observed in a study of T-cell memory formation after mild COVID-19 (dated by TCRdb to the early 2020s). At the level of the whole study: TCR sequence clusters from the two donors were found to be largely donor specific. The cohort comprised two young, previously healthy adult volunteers, one female and one male. T-cell clones expanding and contracting after mild COVID-19 in two donors were tracked by longitudinal TCRalpha and TCRbeta repertoire sequencing. Summary of the overall study and its limitations: Clones that contracted from day 15 to 85 showed balanced CD4/CD8 phenotypes, whereas a second wave of clones that expanded from day 15 to 37 leaned towards CD4+. Contracting CD4+ clones turned up mainly in the CM and EM memory subsets, whereas EMRA was where CD8+ clones were enriched. Only a couple of mild cases were covered by the study, and larger cohorts that include severe cases with pre-infection samples were considered necessary. The second-wave clones that peaked on day 37 were not confirmed to be SARS-CoV-2 specific. Some responding clones were found in pre-infection memory, which suggests that pre-existing cross-reactive memory T cells took part in the SARS-CoV-2 response.

TCRdb lists the instrument as Illumina NovaSeq 6000. TCRalpha and TCRbeta cDNA libraries were constructed by 5'RACE with constant-segment primers, with sample barcodes and unique molecular identifiers being introduced. Trizol reagent was used to extract RNA from every sample. The libraries were amplified in two PCR steps, and the second step added a second sample barcode and Illumina TruSeq adapters. Sequencing of the libraries was done on an Illumina NovaSeq, producing 2 x 150 bp paired-end reads. The study's processing was this. The reads were demultiplexed and collapsed into UMI-guided consensus sequences using migec v1.2.7. With mixcr v2.1.11, UMI consensuses were aligned to TRA and TRB V and J templates and assembled into clonotypes. A clonotype was counted as expanded or contracted only if both edgeR and NoisET called the change significant, with noise models trained on biological replicates. edgeR calls used a false discovery rate-adjusted p below 0.01 and a log2 fold-change threshold of 1. PCA with hierarchical clustering of max-normalized trajectories of the 1000 most abundant clonotypes was used as exploratory dynamics analysis. Separately sequenced CD4+ and CD8+ repertoires were used to assign the CD4 or CD8 phenotype of responding clones. TCRdb reprocessing: public reads trimmed at Q25 with fastp, clones called with MiXCR, in-frame beta chains kept. Rows matching on CDR3 protein sequence are summarized as one entry with the most common DNA and genes. The V and J calls reflect TCRdb's pipeline rather than the authors' work. Across this sample there are some 62,000 distinct CDR3 sequences, with about a tenth seen only once. Around 1.1% of the sample lies in the top ten.

To note about this clonotype: The antigen this receptor binds is unknown. Base qualities are not recorded, but no much larger clone differs from it by a single base.

PBMCs were isolated by Ficoll-Paque density gradient centrifugation. The sequencing input was PBMCs or a T cell subset sorted from them (not recorded which). This clonotype was sampled from a man aged 18 to 35 who had mild COVID-19 (a few samples of this study predate the infection). The sample titles of this study are shuffled in the database, so cell type and time point are left out; the donor was told from shared clones.

The CDR3 region has the sequence CASSQELPGGRSWETQYF. The nucleotides read TGTGCCAGCAGCCAAGAGTTGCCGGGGGGGCGGTCATGGGAGACCCAGTACTTC. Recombination joined TRBV4-2 with TRBJ2-5, with 8 central nucleotides matching TRBD2. The CDR1 and CDR2 encoded by the germline V gene are LGHNA and YNFKEQ. Clipping removes 0 bases from V and 5 bases from J, with 14 as the unmatched junction base count. The CDR3 has 18 amino acids, counting the end cysteine and phenylalanine. Only the CDR3 DNA stays, 54 bases, in frame from base 1.